The source of this TCR beta chain is a study of identical twins. Findings of the study overall: Conclusions came from cross-sectional statistical analysis, not from following the same donors.

This clonotype was counted only a few times. Its antigen is unidentified. TCRdb independently ran MiXCR on the 5' RACE reads; one entry per CDR3 protein. This sample carries hundreds of thousands of distinct CDR3 sequences, about a fifth of them seen once, and the ten largest clones take 0.45% to 0.5%. Trimming took 4 bases from V and 5 from J; bases not matched to a gene: 6. Germline-derived CDR1 and CDR2 are KGHDR and SFDVKD. The CDR3 sequence is 15 residues long. The same sample was also used in a study of yellow fever vaccine responses in identical twins.

The J gene is TRBJ2-1, the V gene TRBV24-1, with 8 bases identical to TRBD2. This clonotype originated in a young woman in good health. The sample consisted of CD4+ T cells sorted from blood. The chain's CDR3 is CATSDPGGADNEQFF. CDR3 nucleotides: TGTGCCACCAGTGACCCCGGGGGGGCTGACAATGAGCAGTTCTTC.